Sequencing of this TCR beta chain was carried out in a study of shared clonotypes between healthy human individuals. At the level of the study: Researchers assigned three CD4 naive, three CD4 memory, two CD8 naive and one CD8 memory plate to each donor. Study conclusions and caveats: Sampling was confined to blood; repertoires within tissues likely differ.

Comment on this clone: What it binds is unknown.

Recent vaccinations or acute infections were absent in the healthy HIV-negative adult donors. With V trimmed by 5 bases and J by 2 bases, 5 bases remained unmatched. CDR3 length equals 16 residues. The germline gives CDR1 SGHTA, CDR2 FQGNSA. Across several immunoSEQ plates, the genomic DNA of each subset was split evenly. Sequencing used immunoSEQ multiplex PCR; TCRdb keeps in-frame clones, though not all of them. The repertoire holds 2 million to 2.5 million clones, with approximately 94% as singletons. The sequenced sample was naive CD4+ T cells sorted from blood. As to subset: CD45RA+ positively selected. The rearrangement joins TRBV7-2 to TRBJ2-7; 14 bases align to TRBD2. This sequence originates from a man aged 18 to 35 in good health. CDR3 DNA sequence: TGTGCCAGCAGCGTTCCGGGACTAGCGGGGGCCTACGAGCAGTACTTC. It codes for CASSVPGLAGAYEQYF.